This T cell receptor (beta chain) came from a study of blood T cell repertoires in COVID-19 (TCRdb year 2020). A note on the overall study: Collaborator samples came from the United States, Italy and Spain and covered acute and convalescent phases of COVID-19. Nearly every sample came with metadata listing a de-identified subject ID, COVID-19 status, age in years and sex. The repertoires were released in a freely available public database intended as a resource for research on the immune response to SARS-CoV-2. Where HLA class I and class II types were available, the types were taken from metadata supplied by the sample provider, not from assay-based typing. Deeply sampled blood TCRbeta repertoires from subjects exposed to, actively infected with, or recovered from COVID-19 were included in the dataset. Samples came from the ongoing ImmuneRACE study (first 160 participants) plus 1,254 subjects from 6 global collaborators. The material from the prospective study consisted of cDNA or gDNA derived from T cells, B-cell-depleted T cells, or PBMCs.

The full study reports these points: The quantity of clinical and demographic metadata differed by source and by participant and was supplied without curation.

The collaborating institutions used their own protocols to collect whole blood in K2EDTA tubes. For TCRbeta analysis, collaborator samples were shipped as frozen whole blood, as isolated PBMCs, or as DNA extracted from either sample type. The CDR3 goes from the cysteine to the phenylalanine over 15 residues. The only DNA kept is the CDR3, 45 bases in frame from the first base. Compared with germline, V lacks 4 bases and J lacks 6 bases; bases without a gene match: 10. Looking up the germline V gene yields CDR1 MGHRA and CDR2 YSYEKL. TCRbeta CDR3 regions were amplified from genomic DNA by means of the immunoSEQ Assay, a bias-controlled multiplex PCR. In the source study's methods: Within the assay, amplification of reference gene primers was used to estimate how many nucleated cells each sample contained. To quantify the absolute abundance of each unique TCRbeta CDR3 rearrangement, sequence reads were collapsed and filtered. Productive Simpson clonality was computed per sample as the square root of Simpson's diversity index over productive rearrangements. TCRdb provides this immuneACCESS table in a form limited to in-frame rearrangements. Some clones are lacking; in checked studies, under half of them reflect an unresolved V gene, and why the rest are absent is not known. That table supplies the V and J calls and clone size; D and trimming were determined from the DNA. In all, the sample holds 60,000 to 75,000 clones, and roughly nine tenths of those were seen once. The top ten hold 3.9% of the sample.

This clone was counted only a few times. Its recognized antigen is unknown. Qualities for individual bases were not recorded, and no much larger clone is one base off. The chain couples TRBV4-1 to TRBJ1-2; 8 of the junction bases match TRBD1. The TCR originated in a man in his sixties or seventies with active COVID-19. The material sequenced was peripheral blood. CDR3 loop: CASSPPGQGGNGYTF. The DNA sequence is given as TGCGCCAGCAGCCCCCCAGGACAGGGCGGTAATGGCTACACCTTC.